This T cell receptor (beta chain) was profiled in a study of cytomegalovirus exposure and HLA in healthy donors. Findings of the study overall: Researchers reported in a later analysis that a missense DCLRE1C variant was tied to TCR beta V- and J-gene trimming. Presence/absence results assume similar sequencing depth per donor, which may not hold.

Details on this clone: Its antigen is still unknown.

It was with 60 Vbeta and 13 Jbeta primers that the PCR ran. Authors' data handling: An analysis that came later counted 70 million to 100 million unique TCR beta chains, roughly 11 million shared. TCRdb's copy holds only in-frame clones and misses some; the assay was immunoSEQ multiplex PCR. V, J and clone size are taken as reported in that table, and D and trimming were inferred from the DNA itself. The table has about 130,000 clones, around two thirds seen once. The CDR3 totals 15 residues. Trimming pared 2 bases from V and 4 bases from J, leaving 15 bases between. Germline values: CDR1 SGHRS, CDR2 YFSETQ.

The chain uses TRBV5-1 and TRBJ1-1; TRBD1 might be the D (6 bases). The source of this sequence is a human donor in good health. Input material: PBMCs. The CDR3 region is CASSLDRSALTEAFF. The CDR3 coding sequence is TGCGCCAGCAGCTTAGACAGGTCGGCCCTCACTGAAGCTTTCTTT.